This T cell receptor beta chain emerged from a study of siplizumab effects on memory and regulatory T cells. Per sample, 10^5 or so TCR templates underwent assay. The protocol was immunoSEQ multiplex PCR, while the TCRdb copy is restricted to in-frame clones and leaves out a portion. This table has about 97,000 clones, about 93% appearing once. This CDR3 region has 14 residues. Germline V gene data show CDR1 as LNHDA and CDR2 as SQIVND (reference sequence). J lost 3 bases, V lost 6 bases, and 4 bases had no gene match. The gene calls are TRBV19 and TRBJ2-7; 11 bases align to TRBD1. This TCR was recovered from a human donor in good health. Sequenced input: non-Treg CD4+ T cells sorted from blood. The CDR3 sequence is CASSAGTGGYEQYF. CDR3 coding DNA: TGTGCCAGTAGCGCCGGGACAGGGGGCTACGAGCAGTACTTC.